These T cell receptor beta chains were read from a single sample in a study of T cells in Graves' hyperthyroidism and ophthalmopathy. Using its own MiXCR run on the multiplex PCR reads, TCRdb lists one record per CDR3 protein. The sample has about 610,000 distinct CDR3 sequences; about 14% are singletons. Material: blood. These receptors originate from a woman in her forties with Graves' ophthalmopathy. CDR3s include the opening cysteine and the closing phenylalanine or tryptophan. D genes are given only for firm matches. Clone size, where shown, is once, few, many, or a class for clones that have expanded.

D	size	V	J	DNA	CDR3
-	-	TRBV3-1	TRBJ2-2	TGTGCCAGCAGCCAATGGTCGAGCGGGGAGCTGTTTTTT	CASSQWSSGELFF
TRBD1	many	TRBV5-1	TRBJ1-1	TGCGCCAGCAGCAGACAGACAGGGGAGATGACTGAAGCTTTCTTT	CASSRQTGEMTEAFF
-	many	TRBV6-2/TRBV6-3	TRBJ2-7	TGTGCCAGCAGTTACCGCAGCTACGAGCAGTACTTC	CASSYRSYEQYF
-	many	TRBV6-2/TRBV6-3	TRBJ2-7	TGTGCCAGCAGTTACTCCCCCGGACGCCCAGGGGACGAGCAGTACTTC	CASSYSPGRPGDEQYF
TRBD1	few	TRBV3-1	TRBJ2-5	TGTGCCAGCAGCCAAGCCGGGACAGGGAGGGAGACCCAGTACTTC	CASSQAGTGRETQYF
-	few	TRBV30	TRBJ2-7	TGTGCCTGGAGTGTACGGGACAACTCCTACGAGCAGTACTTC	CAWSVRDNSYEQYF
-	many	TRBV12-3/TRBV12-4	TRBJ1-5	TGTGCCAGCAGTTTAGCGTCCAGCAATCAGCCCCAGCATTTT	CASSLASSNQPQHF
-	many	TRBV20-1	TRBJ1-2	TGCAGTGCTAGTGAGCAGGGCACTAACTATGGCTACACCTTC	CSASEQGTNYGYTF
TRBD2	many	TRBV7-9	TRBJ2-5	TGTGCCAGCAGCTTATCGGTAGCGGGAGCGGAGACCCAGTACTTC	CASSLSVAGAETQYF
-	many	TRBV29-1	TRBJ2-1	TGCAGCGTTGGTAGGCTAGATCTCTATGAGCAGTTCTTC	CSVGRLDLYEQFF
-	many	TRBV28	TRBJ1-5	TGTGCCAGCAGGTTACCCAGGGACGGTCAGCCCCAGCATTTT	CASRLPRDGQPQHF
-	-	TRBV18	TRBJ2-7	TGTGCCAGCTCACCTTTGCTCCAGAGCGAGCAGTACTTC	CASSPLLQSEQYF
-	few	TRBV2	TRBJ2-2	TGTGCCAGCAGAAAAGAGCTAACCGGGGAGCTGTTTTTT	CASRKELTGELFF
-	many	TRBV12-3/TRBV12-4	TRBJ1-5	TGTGCCAGCAGTCCAGCTACAGGGAGCAATCAGCCCCAGCATTTT	CASSPATGSNQPQHF
-	many	TRBV20-1	TRBJ1-5	TGCAGTGCTGTCCGCCCCGGGACCCGAAATCAGCCCCAGCATTTT	CSAVRPGTRNQPQHF
-	many	TRBV7-3	TRBJ2-2	TGTGCCAGCAGCCGCAGGGTTGCCGGGGAGCTGTTTTTT	CASSRRVAGELFF
-	many	TRBV19	TRBJ2-7	TGTGCCAGTAGTATAGAGTACGGGGTTACCTACGAGCAGTACTTC	CASSIEYGVTYEQYF
TRBD1	many	TRBV12-5	TRBJ1-1	TGTGCTAGTGGTTTGGTAATTTCGGGGACAGGGGTCACTGAAGCTTTCTTT	CASGLVISGTGVTEAFF
TRBD2	many	TRBV30	TRBJ2-7	TGTGCCTGGAGTGTACAAGGGACTAGCGGGAGCTACGAGCAGTACTTC	CAWSVQGTSGSYEQYF
-	many	TRBV28	TRBJ1-2	TGTGCCAGCAGTTCGACAGGCTACCTGGGCTATGGCTACACCTTC	CASSSTGYLGYGYTF
-	many	TRBV7-3	TRBJ1-1	TGTGCCAGCAGTCAAATAGGGGACACTGAAGCTTTCTTT	CASSQIGDTEAFF
-	many	TRBV6-1	TRBJ2-5	TGTGCCAGCAGTGAAGCGCCATGGATGAGGCACCAAGAGACCCAGTACTTC	CASSEAPWMRHQETQYF
TRBD1	many	TRBV9	TRBJ1-1	TGTGCCAGCAGCGCCGAGACAGGGGGAGACACTGAAGCTTTCTTT	CASSAETGGDTEAFF
TRBD1	many	TRBV30	TRBJ1-1	TGTGCCTCAGACAGGGGGGGGACTGAAGCTTTCTTT	CASDRGGTEAFF
-	few	TRBV2	TRBJ2-7	TGTGCCAGCAGTGTTGGGGCAGGGGGGTTCTACGAGCAGTACTTC	CASSVGAGGFYEQYF
-	many	TRBV5-1	TRBJ1-1	TGCGCCAGCACCGAAGGAATGAACACTGAAGCTTTCTTT	CASTEGMNTEAFF
TRBD2	-	TRBV6-5	TRBJ2-7	TGTGCCAGCAGTTTTGGAGTAACTAGCGGCTCCTACGAGCAGTACTTC	CASSFGVTSGSYEQYF
TRBD2	many	TRBV28	TRBJ2-7	TGTGCCAGCAGTTCCCCCGTAGCTAGCGGGGGCTACGAGCAGTACTTC	CASSSPVASGGYEQYF
-	many	TRBV7-9	TRBJ1-2	TGTGCCAGCAGCCGACAGACGCTGACCTATGGCTACACCTTC	CASSRQTLTYGYTF
-	many	TRBV9	TRBJ1-2	TGTGCCAGCAGCGTAGCGTCACAATCTAACTATGGCTACACCTTC	CASSVASQSNYGYTF
-	many	TRBV20-1	TRBJ1-1	TGCAGCGCCTCCCCTTTGGGGATGAACACTGAAGCTTTCTTT	CSASPLGMNTEAFF
-	many	TRBV6-2/TRBV6-3	TRBJ2-2	TGTGCCAGCAGTTCGGCCCTTTCCCATTTGCCGAACACCGGGGAGCTGTTTTTT	CASSSALSHLPNTGELFF
-	many	TRBV12-3/TRBV12-4	TRBJ1-2	TGTGCCAGCAGTTTGAGAAACAGCGTTTATGGCTACACCTTC	CASSLRNSVYGYTF
-	many	TRBV7-9	TRBJ2-7	TGTGCCAGCAGCCCCGGTCGAGACGAAGCCTACGAGCAGTACTTC	CASSPGRDEAYEQYF
TRBD2	many	TRBV6-5	TRBJ2-7	TGTGCCAGCAAGCGACTAGCGGGACTGGACGAGCAGTACTTC	CASKRLAGLDEQYF
-	few	TRBV5-1	TRBJ1-1	TGCGCCAGCAGTCTGGGATGGATCGCTGAAGCTTTCTTT	CASSLGWIAEAFF
TRBD1	-	TRBV6-1	TRBJ1-2	TGTGCCAGCACAAACGACAGGGGGCTTGGCTATGGCTACACCTTC	CASTNDRGLGYGYTF
-	-	TRBV4-2	TRBJ1-1	TGTGCCAGCAGCCAAGTAGGAACGGACCTTGAAGCTTTCTTT	CASSQVGTDLEAFF
-	few	TRBV5-1	TRBJ2-7	TGCGCCAGCAGCTTGGCGCCCCTCGGGCCCATCATCACTTCCTACGAGCAGTACTTC	CASSLAPLGPIITSYEQYF
-	many	TRBV30	TRBJ1-6	TGTGCCTGGACCTCGGCAGTGAATTCACCCCTCCACTTT	CAWTSAVNSPLHF
-	many	TRBV28	TRBJ1-2	TGTGCCAGCACGGGAGGGTATGGCTACACCTTC	CASTGGYGYTF
-	-	TRBV27	TRBJ2-5	TGTGCCAGCAGTTTATTGTTCACAGGGAGGGAGACCCAGTACTTC	CASSLLFTGRETQYF
-	many	TRBV12-3/TRBV12-4	TRBJ2-5	TGTGCCAGCAGTCCCCCAGAGACACAAGAGACCCAGTACTTC	CASSPPETQETQYF
-	-	TRBV25-1	TRBJ2-2	TGTGCCAGCAGCCCCCCTCGTTTTGATCGGACCGGGGAGCTGTTTTTT	CASSPPRFDRTGELFF
TRBD1	many	TRBV28	TRBJ1-5	TGTGCCAGCAGTTTATTATGGGACAGGAGCAATCAGCCCCAGCATTTT	CASSLLWDRSNQPQHF
-	many	TRBV29-1	TRBJ2-2	TGCAGCGTTGACAGGGCGGGCACCGGGGAGCTGTTTTTT	CSVDRAGTGELFF
TRBD2	-	TRBV5-1	TRBJ2-2	TGCGCCAGCAGCCCAAGAGCGGGAGGGCCTCACGGGGAGCTGTTTTTT	CASSPRAGGPHGELFF
-	-	TRBV19	TRBJ2-7	TGTGCCAGTAGTCCAGGGCCACACGAGCAGTACTTC	CASSPGPHEQYF
-	many	TRBV10-3	TRBJ2-5	TGTGCCATCAGTGTTACCGGGGGTAGTAAAGAGACCCAGTACTTC	CAISVTGGSKETQYF
-	many	TRBV30	TRBJ2-7	TGTGCCTGGGACAGGTCCTACGAGCAGTACTTC	CAWDRSYEQYF
-	many	TRBV7-8	TRBJ2-7	TGTGCCAGCAGCCTCCAAACGACGTACGAGCAGTACTTC	CASSLQTTYEQYF
-	few	TRBV6-1	TRBJ2-3	TGTGCCAGCAGTCTGCTTCGCACAGATACGCAGTATTTT	CASSLLRTDTQYF
-	many	TRBV19	TRBJ2-7	TGTGCCAGTAGTAAGACAGTAGTTTCCTACGAGCAGTACTTC	CASSKTVVSYEQYF
-	many	TRBV4-3	TRBJ2-6	TGCGCCAGCAGCCAAGATATGGTCTCTGGGGCCAACGTCCTGACTTTC	CASSQDMVSGANVLTF
-	-	TRBV12-3/TRBV12-4	TRBJ2-7	TGTGCCAGCAGTATGTACGGTGAGCAGTACTTC	CASSMYGEQYF
-	many	TRBV15	TRBJ1-1	TGTGCCACCAGCAGTGACAACTCGAACACTGAAGCTTTCTTT	CATSSDNSNTEAFF
TRBD2	many	TRBV11-2	TRBJ2-3	TGTGCCAGCAGACCAGGACTAGCGGGAGGCCGGACGCAGTATTTT	CASRPGLAGGRTQYF
-	many	TRBV20-1	TRBJ2-6	TGCAGTGCTAGAACTAGCTCTGGGGCCAACGTCCTGACTTTC	CSARTSSGANVLTF